This T cell receptor beta chain came from a study of blood T cell repertoires in COVID-19. The CDR3 covers 14 residues. Germline V gene lookup returns CDR1 DFQATT and CDR2 SNEGSKA (reference sequence). V was pared by 3 bases and J by 5 bases, with 5 bases of the junction left unmatched. Here immunoSEQ multiplex PCR was the method, and the copy in TCRdb shows in-frame clones only, minus some. The table shows under 200,000 clones, with roughly four fifths occurring only once. The V and J genes are TRBV20-1 and TRBJ2-1, with 9 bases aligning to TRBD1. The sequence came from a man aged 50-60 years who had recovered from COVID-19. Sequenced sample: PBMCs or T cells enriched from blood (not recorded which). The CDR3 DNA reads as TGCAGTGCTAGTAGGGACAGGGTAAACAATGAGCAGTTCTTC. Protein product: CSASRDRVNNEQFF.